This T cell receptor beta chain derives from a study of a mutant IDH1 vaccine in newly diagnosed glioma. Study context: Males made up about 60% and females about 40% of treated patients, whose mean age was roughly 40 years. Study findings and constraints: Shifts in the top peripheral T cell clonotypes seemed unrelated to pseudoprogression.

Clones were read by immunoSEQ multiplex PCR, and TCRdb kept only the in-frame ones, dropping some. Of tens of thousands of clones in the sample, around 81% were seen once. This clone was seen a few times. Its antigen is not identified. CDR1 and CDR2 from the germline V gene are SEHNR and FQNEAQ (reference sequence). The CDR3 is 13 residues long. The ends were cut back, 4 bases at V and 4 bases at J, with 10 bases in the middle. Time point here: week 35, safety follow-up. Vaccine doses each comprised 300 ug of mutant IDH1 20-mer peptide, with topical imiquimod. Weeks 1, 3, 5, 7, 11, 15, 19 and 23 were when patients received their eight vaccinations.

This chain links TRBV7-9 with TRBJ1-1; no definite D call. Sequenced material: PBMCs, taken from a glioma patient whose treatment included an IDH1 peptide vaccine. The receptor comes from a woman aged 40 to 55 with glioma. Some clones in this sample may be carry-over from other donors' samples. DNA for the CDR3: TGTGCCAGCAGCTCTGAGTTTGGCACTGAAGCTTTCTTT. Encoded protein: CASSSEFGTEAFF.